This T cell receptor (beta chain) came from a study of CD8 T cells in ankylosing spondylitis. TCRdb reanalysed the 5' RACE reads using MiXCR and keeps one entry per CDR3 protein. The sample gives under 300,000 distinct CDR3 sequences, over 9.5% of which show up once; 2.5% to 3% is in the top ten. This clonotype was seen repeatedly, ten times or more. J lost 0 bases, V lost 4 bases, and 6 bases had no gene match. The CDR3 contains 15 residues. Germline lookup yields CDR1 ENHRY and CDR2 SYGVKD. This sequence joins TRBV10-3 and TRBJ2-7, with 7 bases fitting TRBD1. The clonotype originates from a male donor with ankylosing spondylitis or in good health (not recorded which). Sequences were obtained from blood, either unsorted or a sorted T cell fraction (not recorded which). CDR3 in amino acids: CAISGTTGNSYEQYF. The CDR3 DNA follows: TGTGCCATCAGTGGAACGACAGGGAACTCCTACGAGCAGTACTTC.